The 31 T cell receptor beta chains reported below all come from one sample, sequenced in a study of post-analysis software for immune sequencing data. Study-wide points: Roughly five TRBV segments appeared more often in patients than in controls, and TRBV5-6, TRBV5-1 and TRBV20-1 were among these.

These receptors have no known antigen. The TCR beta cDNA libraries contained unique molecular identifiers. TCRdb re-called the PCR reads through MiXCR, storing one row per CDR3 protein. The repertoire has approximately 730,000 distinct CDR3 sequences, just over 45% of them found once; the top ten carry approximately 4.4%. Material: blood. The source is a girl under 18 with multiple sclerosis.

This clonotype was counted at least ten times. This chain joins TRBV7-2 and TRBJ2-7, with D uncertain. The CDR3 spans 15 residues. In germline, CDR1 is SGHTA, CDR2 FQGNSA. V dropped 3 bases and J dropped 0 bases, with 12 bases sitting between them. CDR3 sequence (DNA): TGTGCCAGCAGCTTGGTCGGTGGGAACTCCTACGAGCAGTACTTC. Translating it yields CASSLVGGNSYEQYF.

The CDR3 DNA reads TGTGCCAGCAGCACCGCCGCTAGCTACGAGCAGTACTTC. Protein: CASSTAASYEQYF. The J gene is TRBJ2-7, the V gene TRBV5-6; D call uncertain. The CDR3 length is 13 residues. V was pared by 4 bases and J by 3 bases, with 11 bases between. The germline V gene encodes CDR1 SGHDT and CDR2 YYEEEE.

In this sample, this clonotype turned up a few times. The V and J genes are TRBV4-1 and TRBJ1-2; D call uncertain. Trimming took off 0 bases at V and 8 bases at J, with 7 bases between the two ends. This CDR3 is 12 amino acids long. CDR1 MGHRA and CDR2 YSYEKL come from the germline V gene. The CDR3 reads CASSQEDQGYTF. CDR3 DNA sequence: TGCGCCAGCAGCCAAGAGGATCAGGGCTACACCTTC.

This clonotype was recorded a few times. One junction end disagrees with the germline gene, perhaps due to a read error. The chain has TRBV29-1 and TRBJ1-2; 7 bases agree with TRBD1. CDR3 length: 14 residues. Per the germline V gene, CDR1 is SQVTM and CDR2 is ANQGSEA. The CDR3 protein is CSVEDRDRDYGYTF. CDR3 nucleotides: TGCAGCGTGGAAGACAGGGATCGTGACTATGGCTACACCTTC. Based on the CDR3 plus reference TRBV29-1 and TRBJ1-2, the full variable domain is SAVISQKPSRDICQRGTSLTIQCQVDSQVTMMFWYRQQPGQSLTLIATANQGSEATYESGFVIDKFPISRPNLTFSTLTVSNMSPEDSSIYLCSVEDRDRDYGYTFGSGTRLTVV.

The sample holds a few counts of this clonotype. The DNA of the CDR3 is TGCAGTGCTAGAGATAATAGGGGGACAGGGGGCATCGGCTACACCTTC. This gives the protein CSARDNRGTGGIGYTF. V usage is TRBV20-1 and J usage is TRBJ1-2; 12 bases align to TRBD1. The CDR3 runs to 16 residues. Germline-derived CDR1 and CDR2 are DFQATT and SNEGSKA (reference sequence). The junction had 10 bases not matched to a gene; V was cut back by 0 bases and J by 8 bases.

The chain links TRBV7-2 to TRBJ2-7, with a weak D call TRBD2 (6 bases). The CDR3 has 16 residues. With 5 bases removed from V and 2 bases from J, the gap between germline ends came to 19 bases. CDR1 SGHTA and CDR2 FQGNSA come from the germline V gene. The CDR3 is CASSLTAGGTPYEQYF. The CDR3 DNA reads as TGTGCCAGCAGCCTAACGGCCGGCGGGACCCCCTACGAGCAGTACTTC.

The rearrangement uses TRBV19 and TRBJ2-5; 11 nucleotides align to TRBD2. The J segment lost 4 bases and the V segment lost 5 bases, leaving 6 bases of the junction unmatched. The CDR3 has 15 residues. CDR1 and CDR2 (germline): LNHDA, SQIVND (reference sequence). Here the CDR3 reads CASSVASGRRETQYF. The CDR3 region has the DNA TGTGCCAGTAGTGTGGCTAGCGGGAGGAGAGAGACCCAGTACTTC.

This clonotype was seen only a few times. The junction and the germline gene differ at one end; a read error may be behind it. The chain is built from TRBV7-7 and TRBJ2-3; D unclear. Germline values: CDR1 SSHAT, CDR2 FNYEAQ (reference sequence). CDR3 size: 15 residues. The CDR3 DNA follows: TGTGCTAGCAGCTTAACTCCAACTTCCACAGATACGCAGTATTTT. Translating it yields CASSLTPTSTDTQYF.

The CDR3 DNA reads as TGTGCCAGCAGTCCACAGGGCCTTGGAGGGACTGAAGCTTTCTTT. Translating gives CASSPQGLGGTEAFF. V is TRBV6-5 and J is TRBJ1-1, with D possibly TRBD1 on 6 matching bases. The V end lost 5 bases, the J end lost 5 bases, and 18 bases lay between the germline ends. The CDR3 sequence is 15 residues long. The germline gives CDR1 MNHEY, CDR2 SVGAGI.

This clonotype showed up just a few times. The CDR3, as DNA: TGTGCCAGCAGCTTCTTATCTCCTGGACAGGACCGCTCCTACGAGCAGTACTTC. It yields the protein CASSFLSPGQDRSYEQYF. The rearrangement joins TRBV7-6 to TRBJ2-7; 7 nucleotides line up with TRBD1. Germline V lookup: CDR1 SGHVS, CDR2 FNYEAQ. The CDR3 has 18 amino acids. Losses at the gene ends were 3 bases for V and 0 bases for J; bases not matched to a gene: 14.

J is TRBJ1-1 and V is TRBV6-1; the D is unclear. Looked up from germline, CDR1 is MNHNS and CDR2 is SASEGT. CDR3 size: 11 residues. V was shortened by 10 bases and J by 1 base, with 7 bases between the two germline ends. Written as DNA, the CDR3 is TGTGCCACCCGGAAGAACACTGAAGCTTTCTTT. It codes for CATRKNTEAFF.

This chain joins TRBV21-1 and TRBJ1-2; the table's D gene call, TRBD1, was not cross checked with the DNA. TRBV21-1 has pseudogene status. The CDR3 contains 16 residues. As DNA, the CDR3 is TGTGCCACCCAACTCAGCAGGGGGCCGAGTTGGTGTGGCTACACCTTC. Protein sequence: CATQLSRGPSWCGYTF.

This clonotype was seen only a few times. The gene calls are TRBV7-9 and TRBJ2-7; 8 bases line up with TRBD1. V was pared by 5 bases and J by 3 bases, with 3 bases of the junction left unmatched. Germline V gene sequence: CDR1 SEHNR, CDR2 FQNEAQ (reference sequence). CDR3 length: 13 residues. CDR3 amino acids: CASSTDRDYEQYF. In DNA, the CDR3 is TGTGCCAGCAGCACGGACAGGGACTACGAGCAGTACTTC.

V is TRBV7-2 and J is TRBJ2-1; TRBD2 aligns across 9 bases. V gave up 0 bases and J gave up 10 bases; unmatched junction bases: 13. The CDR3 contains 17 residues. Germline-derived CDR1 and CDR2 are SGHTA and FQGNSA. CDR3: CASSLALAGNPSGEQFF. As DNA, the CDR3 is TGTGCCAGCAGCTTAGCTCTAGCGGGGAACCCTTCAGGGGAGCAGTTCTTC.

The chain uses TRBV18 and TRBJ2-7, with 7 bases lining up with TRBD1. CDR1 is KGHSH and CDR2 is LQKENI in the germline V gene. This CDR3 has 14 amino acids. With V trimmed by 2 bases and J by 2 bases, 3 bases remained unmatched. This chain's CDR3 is CASSPEGQPYEQYF. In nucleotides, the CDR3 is TGTGCCAGCTCACCAGAGGGACAGCCCTACGAGCAGTACTTC.

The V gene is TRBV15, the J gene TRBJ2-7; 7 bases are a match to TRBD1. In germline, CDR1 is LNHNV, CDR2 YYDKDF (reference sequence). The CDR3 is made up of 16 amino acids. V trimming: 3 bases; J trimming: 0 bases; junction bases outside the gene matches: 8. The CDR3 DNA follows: TGTGCCACCAGCAGGGGCCCGGACAGGTACTCCTACGAGCAGTACTTC. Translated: CATSRGPDRYSYEQYF.

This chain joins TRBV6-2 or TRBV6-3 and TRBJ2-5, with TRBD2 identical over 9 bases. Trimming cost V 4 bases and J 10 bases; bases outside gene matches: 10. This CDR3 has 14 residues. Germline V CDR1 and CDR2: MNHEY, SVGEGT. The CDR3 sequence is CASSLGTSRSHQYF. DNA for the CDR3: TGTGCCAGCAGTTTGGGGACTAGCCGTTCGCACCAGTACTTC.

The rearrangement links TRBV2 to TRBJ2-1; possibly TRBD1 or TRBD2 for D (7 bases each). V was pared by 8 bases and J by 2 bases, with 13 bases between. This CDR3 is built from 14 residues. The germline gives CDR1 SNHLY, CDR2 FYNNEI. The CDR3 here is CASGGDRTYNEQFF. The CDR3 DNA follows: TGTGCCAGCGGGGGGGACAGAACCTACAATGAGCAGTTCTTC.

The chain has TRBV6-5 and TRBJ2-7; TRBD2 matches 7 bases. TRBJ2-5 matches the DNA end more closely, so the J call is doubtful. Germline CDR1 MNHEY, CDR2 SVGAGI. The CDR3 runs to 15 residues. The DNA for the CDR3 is TGTGCCAGCAGTTACTCGGCGGGAGTAAGAGAGACCCAGTACTTC. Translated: CASSYSAGVRETQYF.

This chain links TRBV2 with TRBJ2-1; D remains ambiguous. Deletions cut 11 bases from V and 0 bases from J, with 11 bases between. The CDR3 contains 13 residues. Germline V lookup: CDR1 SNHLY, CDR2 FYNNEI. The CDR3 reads CAFRLGSYNEQFF. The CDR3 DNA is TGTGCCTTCCGGTTGGGCTCCTACAATGAGCAGTTCTTC.

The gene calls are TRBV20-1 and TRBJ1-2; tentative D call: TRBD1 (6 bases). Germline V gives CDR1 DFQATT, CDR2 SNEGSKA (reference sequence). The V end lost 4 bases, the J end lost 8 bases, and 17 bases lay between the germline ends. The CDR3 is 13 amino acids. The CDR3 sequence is CSATANREEGYTF. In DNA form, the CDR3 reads TGCAGTGCTACCGCGAACAGGGAGGAGGGCTACACCTTC.

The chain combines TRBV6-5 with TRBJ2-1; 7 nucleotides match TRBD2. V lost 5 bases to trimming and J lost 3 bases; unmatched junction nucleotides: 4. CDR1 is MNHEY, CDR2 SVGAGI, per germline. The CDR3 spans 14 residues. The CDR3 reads CASSSGAVYNEQFF. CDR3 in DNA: TGTGCCAGCAGTAGCGGGGCCGTCTACAATGAGCAGTTCTTC.

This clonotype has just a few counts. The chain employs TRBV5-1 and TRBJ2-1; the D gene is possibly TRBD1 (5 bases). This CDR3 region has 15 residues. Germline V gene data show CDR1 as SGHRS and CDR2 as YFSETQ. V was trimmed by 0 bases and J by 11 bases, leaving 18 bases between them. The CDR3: CASSLAGKQDPKQFF. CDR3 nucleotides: TGCGCCAGCAGCTTGGCCGGAAAACAGGATCCCAAGCAGTTCTTC.

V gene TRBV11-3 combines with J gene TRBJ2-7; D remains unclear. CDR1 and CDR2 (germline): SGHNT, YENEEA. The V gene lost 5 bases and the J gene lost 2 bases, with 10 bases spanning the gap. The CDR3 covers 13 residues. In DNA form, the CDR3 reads TGTGCCAGCAGCGACACCCAAACCTACGAGCAGTACTTC. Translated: CASSDTQTYEQYF.

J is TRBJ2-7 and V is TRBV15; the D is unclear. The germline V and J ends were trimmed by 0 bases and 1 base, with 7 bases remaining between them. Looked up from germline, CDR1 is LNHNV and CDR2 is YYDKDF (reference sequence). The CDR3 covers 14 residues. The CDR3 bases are TGTGCCACCAGCAGAGATGTAGCTTCCTACGAGCAGTACTTC. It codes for CATSRDVASYEQYF.

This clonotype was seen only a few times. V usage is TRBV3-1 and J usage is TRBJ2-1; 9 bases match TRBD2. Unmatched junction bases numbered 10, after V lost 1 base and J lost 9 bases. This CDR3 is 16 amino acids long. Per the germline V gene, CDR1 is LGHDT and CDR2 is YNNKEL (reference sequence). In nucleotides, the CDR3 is TGTGCCAGCAGCCAAGTGGGACTAGCCCTAATCGGTGAGCAGTTCTTC. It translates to CASSQVGLALIGEQFF.

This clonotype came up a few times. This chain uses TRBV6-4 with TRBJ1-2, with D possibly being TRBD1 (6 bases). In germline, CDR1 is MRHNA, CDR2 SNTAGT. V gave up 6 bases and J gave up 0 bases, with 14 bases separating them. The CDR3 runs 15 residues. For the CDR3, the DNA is TGTGCCAGCAGGAAGACAGGCCATTCTAACTATGGCTACACCTTC. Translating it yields CASRKTGHSNYGYTF.

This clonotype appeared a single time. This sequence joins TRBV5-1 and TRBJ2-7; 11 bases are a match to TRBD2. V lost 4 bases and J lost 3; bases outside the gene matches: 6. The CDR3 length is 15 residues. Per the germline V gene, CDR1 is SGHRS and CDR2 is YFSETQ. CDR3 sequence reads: CASSGTSGQFYEQYF. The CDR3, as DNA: TGCGCCAGCAGCGGGACTAGCGGCCAATTCTACGAGCAGTACTTC.

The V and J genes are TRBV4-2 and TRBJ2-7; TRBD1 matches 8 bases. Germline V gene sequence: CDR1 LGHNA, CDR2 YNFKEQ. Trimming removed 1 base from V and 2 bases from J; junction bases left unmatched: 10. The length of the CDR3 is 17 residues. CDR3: CASSQGPGQESTYEQYF. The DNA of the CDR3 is TGTGCCAGCAGCCAAGGTCCGGGACAGGAATCGACCTACGAGCAGTACTTC.

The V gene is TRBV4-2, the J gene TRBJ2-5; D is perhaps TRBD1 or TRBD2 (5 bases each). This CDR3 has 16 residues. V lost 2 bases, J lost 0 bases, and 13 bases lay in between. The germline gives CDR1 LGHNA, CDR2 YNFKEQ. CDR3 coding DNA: TGTGCCAGCAGCCAAAACTACCGAGGGGACCAAGAGACCCAGTACTTC. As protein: CASSQNYRGDQETQYF.

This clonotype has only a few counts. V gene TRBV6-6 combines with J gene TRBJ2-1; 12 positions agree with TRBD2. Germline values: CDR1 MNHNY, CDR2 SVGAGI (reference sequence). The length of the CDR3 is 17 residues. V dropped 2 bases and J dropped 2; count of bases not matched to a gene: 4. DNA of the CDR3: TGTGCCAGCAGTTACGGGACTAGCGGGCGTACCTACAATGAGCAGTTCTTC. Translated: CASSYGTSGRTYNEQFF.